What follows are 11 T cell receptor beta chains derived from one specimen sequenced in a study of cytomegalovirus exposure and HLA in healthy donors. PCR was performed using 60 Vbeta and 13 Jbeta primers. Assay: immunoSEQ multiplex PCR; the TCRdb copy retains only in-frame clones and omits some. The repertoire holds 150,000 to 200,000 clones, around 74% seen once, with approximately 3.4% in the top ten. The sample was PBMCs. The source is a female donor in good health and CMV-seronegative.

The gene calls are TRBV6-1 and TRBJ1-2; tentatively, D is TRBD1 (6 bases). The CDR3 loop spans 15 amino acids. The germline CDR1 and CDR2 sequences are MNHNS and SASEGT. Trimming took 3 bases from V and 4 from J, leaving 15 bases between them. CDR3 in DNA: TGTGCCAGCAGTGAGGGTGACAGGACTAGCTATGGCTACACCTTC. It specifies CASSEGDRTSYGYTF.

The chain recombines TRBV6-5 with TRBJ1-1, with unresolved D. CDR1 and CDR2 (germline): MNHEY, SVGAGI. V lost 4 bases, J lost 5 bases, and 11 bases lay in between. The CDR3 has 13 residues. CDR3 residues: CASSCSTRTEAFF. The DNA for the CDR3 is TGTGCCAGCAGTTGCTCGACAAGGACTGAAGCTTTCTTT.

This chain joins TRBV29-1 and TRBJ1-2; no firm D call. The CDR3 contains 16 residues. V was shortened by 4 bases and J by 2 bases, with 20 bases between the two germline ends. Germline assignment: CDR1 SQVTM and CDR2 ANQGSEA. The chain's CDR3 is CSVARHGVEANYGYTF. In nucleotides, the CDR3 is TGCAGCGTTGCCCGCCATGGGGTGGAGGCCAACTATGGCTACACCTTC.

The genes are TRBV27 and TRBJ1-2; weak D call: TRBD1 (6 bases). CDR1 and CDR2 from the germline V gene are MNHEY and SMNVEV (reference sequence). This CDR3 has 15 residues. Trimming took 2 bases from V and 4 from J, leaving 14 bases between them. The CDR3 sequence is CASSLNGQGGYGYTF. The CDR3 nucleotides are TGTGCCAGCAGTTTAAACGGTCAAGGGGGCTATGGCTACACCTTC.

The chain joins TRBV29-1 to TRBJ2-7; TRBD1 aligns across 7 bases. The J segment lost 2 bases and the V segment lost 4 bases, leaving 14 bases of the junction unmatched. This CDR3 has 16 amino acids. CDR1 and CDR2 from the germline V gene are SQVTM and ANQGSEA. CDR3 protein: CSVGNIPGQTPYEQYF. DNA for the CDR3: TGCAGCGTTGGGAACATTCCGGGACAGACCCCCTACGAGCAGTACTTC.

J is TRBJ1-1 and V is TRBV13, with D maybe TRBD1 (6 bases). V was shortened by 3 bases and J by 7 bases, with 15 bases between the two germline ends. Germline assignment: CDR1 PRHDT and CDR2 FYEKMQ (reference sequence). The CDR3 is 14 amino acids. The CDR3 coding sequence is TGTGCCAGCAGCTTTTTCCGACAGGTACATGAAGCTTTCTTT. Its protein product is CASSFFRQVHEAFF.

On this clone: One junction end disagrees with the germline gene, perhaps due to a read error. This rearrangement joins TRBV5-1 to TRBJ1-2, with D perhaps matching TRBD1 (5 bases). CDR3 size: 14 residues. Germline V gene sequence: CDR1 SGHRS, CDR2 YFSETQ. CDR3 in DNA: TGCGCCAGCAGCTTGCGACAGAATAACTGTGGCTACACCTTC. Amino acids: CASSLRQNNCGYTF. Full variable domain (remainder filled in from reference TRBV5-1 and TRBJ1-2): KAGVTQTPRYLIKTRGQQVTLSCSPISGHRSVSWYQQTPGQGLQFLFEYFSETQRNKGNFPGRFSGRQFSNSRSEMNVSTLELGDSALYLCASSLRQNNCGYTFGSGTRLTVV.

The CDR3 loop reads CASSLRQQETQYF. The CDR3 nucleotides are TGTGCCAGCAGCTTACGACAGCAAGAGACCCAGTACTTC. The chain combines TRBV7-9 with TRBJ2-5, with D possibly being TRBD1 (5 bases). Germline V gene data show CDR1 as SEHNR and CDR2 as FQNEAQ (reference sequence). This CDR3 contains 13 residues. V gave up 2 bases and J gave up 2 bases, with 6 bases separating them. Full variable domain (remainder filled in from reference TRBV7-9 and TRBJ2-5): DTGVSQNPRHKITKRGQNVTFRCDPISEHNRLYWYRQTLGQGPEFLTYFQNEAQLEKSRLLSDRFSAERPKGSFSTLEIQRTEQGDSAMYLCASSLRQQETQYFGPGTRLLVL.

This rearrangement joins TRBV18 to TRBJ1-2; a possible D gene is TRBD1 (5 bases). Germline assignment: CDR1 KGHSH and CDR2 LQKENI. V lost 2 bases and J 0 bases, leaving 13 bases between the germline ends. This CDR3 comprises 16 residues. DNA of the CDR3: TGTGCCAGCTCACCATCCAGGGCGGTGACTAACTATGGCTACACCTTC. It codes for CASSPSRAVTNYGYTF.

The chain uses TRBV2 and TRBJ1-1, with no clear D. The germline V gene encodes CDR1 SNHLY and CDR2 FYNNEI. Deletions cut 7 bases from V and 1 base from J, with 13 bases between. The CDR3 has 14 residues. The CDR3 region has the DNA TGTGCCAGCACCCATAAATCCGGGAACACTGAAGCTTTCTTT. This sequence encodes CASTHKSGNTEAFF. Full variable domain (remainder filled in from reference TRBV2 and TRBJ1-1): EPEVTQTPSHQVTQMGQEVILRCVPISNHLYFYWYRQILGQKVEFLVSFYNNEISEKSEIFDDQFSVERPDGSNFTLKIRSTKLEDSAMYFCASTHKSGNTEAFFGQGTRLTVV.

This clone was detected once. The gene calls are TRBV28 and TRBJ1-6, with 9 bases matching TRBD1. The CDR3 has 14 residues. The V and J ends lost 2 bases and 10 bases, in that order; junction bases with no gene match: 3. CDR1 and CDR2 from the germline V gene are MDHEN and SYDVKM. The CDR3 DNA is TGTGCCAGCAGTTTACACAGGGGGCGATCACCCCTCCACTTT. As protein: CASSLHRGRSPLHF.